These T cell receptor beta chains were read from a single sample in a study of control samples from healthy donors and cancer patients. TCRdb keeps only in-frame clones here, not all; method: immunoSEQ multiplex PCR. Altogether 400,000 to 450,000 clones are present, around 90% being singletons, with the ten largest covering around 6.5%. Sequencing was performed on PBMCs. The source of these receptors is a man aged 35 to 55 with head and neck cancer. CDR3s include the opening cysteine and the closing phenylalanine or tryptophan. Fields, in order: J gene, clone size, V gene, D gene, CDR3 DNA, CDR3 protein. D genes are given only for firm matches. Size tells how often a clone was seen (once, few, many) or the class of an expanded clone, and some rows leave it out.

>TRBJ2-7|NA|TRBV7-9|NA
TGTGCCAGCAGCTTATCAATGGGGGTTCACGAGCAGTACTTC
CASSLSMGVHEQYF
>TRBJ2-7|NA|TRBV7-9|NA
TGTGCCAGCAGCTTAGGACGACAGTTCTACGAGCAGTACTTC
CASSLGRQFYEQYF
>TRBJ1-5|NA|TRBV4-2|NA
TGTGCCAGCAGCCAAGTAGGGGGTGGACAGTATTTTAGCAATCAGCCCCAGCATTTT
CASSQVGGGQYFSNQPQHF
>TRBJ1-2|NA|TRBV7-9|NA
TGTGCCAGCAGCTTAGAGGGCCGGGAAGGCTATGGCTACACCTTC
CASSLEGREGYGYTF
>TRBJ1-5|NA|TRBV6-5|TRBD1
TGTGCCAGCAGTTCTTCCGGGACAGGGAGGATTAAGCCCCAGCATTTT
CASSSSGTGRIKPQHF
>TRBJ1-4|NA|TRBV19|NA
TGTGCCAGTAGCGATTCCTGGACTAAACCAGGGGAAAAACTGTTTTTT
CASSDSWTKPGEKLFF
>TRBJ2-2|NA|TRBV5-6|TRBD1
TGTGCCAGCAGCTTGAGAAGCGGACAGGGGAACACCGGGGAGCTGTTTTTT
CASSLRSGQGNTGELFF
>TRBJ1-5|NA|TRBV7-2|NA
TGTGCCAGCAGCCGTTCTACTGAGAGGAATCAGCCCCAGCATTTT
CASSRSTERNQPQHF
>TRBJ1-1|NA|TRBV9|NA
TGTGCCAGCAGCCGCGAAGGGGACACTGAAGCTTTCTTT
CASSREGDTEAFF
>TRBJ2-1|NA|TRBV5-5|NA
TGTGCCAGCAGCCACTTGGGGGCCCCCGCGGGTCTCTCCTACAATGAGCAGTTCTTC
CASSHLGAPAGLSYNEQFF
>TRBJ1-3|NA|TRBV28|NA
TGTGCCAGCAGTTTTGGGCAGCCCCCCATATATTTT
CASSFGQPPIYF
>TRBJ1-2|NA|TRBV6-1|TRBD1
TGTGCCAGCAGTGAAGCGTCCGGACAGGGGTACTATGGCTACACCTTC
CASSEASGQGYYGYTF
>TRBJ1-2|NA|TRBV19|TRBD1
TGTGCCAGCACGGGGTCTGGACAGGGGTACTATGGCTACACCTTC
CASTGSGQGYYGYTF
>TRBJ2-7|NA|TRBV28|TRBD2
TGTGCCAGCAGCCCCCCGTGGCTAGCGGGAGTTCCGCGCTCCTACGAGCAGTACTTC
CASSPPWLAGVPRSYEQYF
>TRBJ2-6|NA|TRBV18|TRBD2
TGTGCCAGCTCACGGACGGGGGGGGAGGCCAACGTCCTGACTTTC
CASSRTGGEANVLTF
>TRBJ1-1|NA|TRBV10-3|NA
TGTGCCATCAGTACTACCGCTCGGCCACCACTTTTGAACACTGAAGCTTTCTTT
CAISTTARPPLLNTEAFF
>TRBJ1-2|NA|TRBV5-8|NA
TGTGCCAGCAGCCCGGTGTCGACAGGAGGCTTCGGGGGCTACACCTTC
CASSPVSTGGFGGYTF
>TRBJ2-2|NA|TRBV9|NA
TGTGCCAGCAGCTTATCTACCGGGGAGCTGTTTTTT
CASSLSTGELFF
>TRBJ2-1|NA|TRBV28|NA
TGTGCCAGCAGGCCAGGGACTTCCTACAATGAGCAGTTCTTC
CASRPGTSYNEQFF
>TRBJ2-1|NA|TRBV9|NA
TGTGCCAGCAGCGATAATGAGCAGTTCTTC
CASSDNEQFF
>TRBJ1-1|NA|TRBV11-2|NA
TGTGCCAGCAGCTTAGCCAGCGACACTGAAGCTTTCTTT
CASSLASDTEAFF
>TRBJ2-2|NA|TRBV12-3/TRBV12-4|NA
TGTGCCAGCAGTTTTTCCGGGGAGCTGTTTTTT
CASSFSGELFF
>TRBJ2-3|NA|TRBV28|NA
TGTGCCAGCAGTTCAACTAGGGGCGCAGATACGCAGTATTTT
CASSSTRGADTQYF
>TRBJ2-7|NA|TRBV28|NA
TGTGCCAGCAGTTTATCAACCGGGGGCCGAGCCGAGCAGTACTTC
CASSLSTGGRAEQYF
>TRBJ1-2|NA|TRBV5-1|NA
TGCGCCAGCAGCTTGGACAGGGCTTCGGGCTACACCTTC
CASSLDRASGYTF
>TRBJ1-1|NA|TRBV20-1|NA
TGCAGTGCTAGAGAGACAAGTGAAGCTTTCTTT
CSARETSEAFF
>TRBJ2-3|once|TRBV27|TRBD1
TGTGCCAGCAGTCCCGGGACGGGGACAGGAACGCAGTATTTT
CASSPGTGTGTQYF
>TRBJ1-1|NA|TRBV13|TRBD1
TGTGCCAGCAGCTTTAGCGGAATACATTCAACCGGGACAGGGTGGAACACTGAAGCTTTCTTT
CASSFSGIHSTGTGWNTEAFF
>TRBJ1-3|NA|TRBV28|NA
TGTGCCAGCAGTTTGGACAACTCTGGAAACACCATATATTTT
CASSLDNSGNTIYF
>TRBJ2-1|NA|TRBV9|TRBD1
TGTGCCAGCAGCATAGGACAGGGGGGAGGTGGGAGTGAGCAGTTCTTC
CASSIGQGGGGSEQFF
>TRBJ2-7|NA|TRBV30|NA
TGTGCCTGGAGCGTGGTAGGGGGGGCCTACGAGCAGTACTTC
CAWSVVGGAYEQYF
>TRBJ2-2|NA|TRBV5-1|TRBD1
TGCGCCAGCAGCCCCAGGACAGGGTGGACCGGGGAGCTGTTTTTT
CASSPRTGWTGELFF
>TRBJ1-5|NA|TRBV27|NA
TGTGCCAGCAGTTTCTCCGCCAGGTCAGGACAGCCCCAGCATTTT
CASSFSARSGQPQHF
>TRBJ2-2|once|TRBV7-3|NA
TGTGCCAGCAGCTTATTCCAGGGGGAGCTGTTTTTT
CASSLFQGELFF
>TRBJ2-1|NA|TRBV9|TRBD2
TGTGCCAGCAGCGTAGAGTCTAGCGGGGGCCAATACAATGAGCAGTTCTTC
CASSVESSGGQYNEQFF
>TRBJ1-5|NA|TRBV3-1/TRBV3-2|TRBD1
TGTGCCAGCAGCCAGACAGGGGCACAGCCCCAGCATTTT
CASSQTGAQPQHF
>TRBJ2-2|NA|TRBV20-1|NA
TGCAGTGCTAGTCTGGCGGTCACCGGGGAGCTGTTTTTT
CSASLAVTGELFF
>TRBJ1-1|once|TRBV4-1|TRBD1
TGCGCCAGCAGCCCCCAACAGGGGGCGCGGACTGAAGCTTTCTTT
CASSPQQGARTEAFF
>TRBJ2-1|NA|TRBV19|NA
TGTGCCAGTAGTATACTCGTGAGCTCCTACAATGAGCAGTTCTTC
CASSILVSSYNEQFF
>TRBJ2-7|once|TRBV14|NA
TGTGCCAGCAGCCAAGTTCTAGGTTACGAGCAGTACTTC
CASSQVLGYEQYF
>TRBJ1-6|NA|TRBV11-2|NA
TGTGCCAGCAGCTTAGGCGGTCTCTCCCTCGGGTCACCCCTCCACTTT
CASSLGGLSLGSPLHF